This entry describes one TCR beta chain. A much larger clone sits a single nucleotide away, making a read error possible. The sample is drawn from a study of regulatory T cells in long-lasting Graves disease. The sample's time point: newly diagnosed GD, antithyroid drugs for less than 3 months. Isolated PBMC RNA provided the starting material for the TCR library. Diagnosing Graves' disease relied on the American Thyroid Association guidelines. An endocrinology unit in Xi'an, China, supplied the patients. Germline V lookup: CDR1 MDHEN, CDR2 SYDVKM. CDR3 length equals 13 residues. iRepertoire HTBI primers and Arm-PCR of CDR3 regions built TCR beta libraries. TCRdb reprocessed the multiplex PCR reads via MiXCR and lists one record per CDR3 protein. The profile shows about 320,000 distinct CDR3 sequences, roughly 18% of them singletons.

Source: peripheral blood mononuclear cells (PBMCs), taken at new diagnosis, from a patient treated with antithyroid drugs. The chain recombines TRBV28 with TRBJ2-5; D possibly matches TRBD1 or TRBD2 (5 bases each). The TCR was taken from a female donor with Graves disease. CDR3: CATSGATQGTQYF. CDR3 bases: TGTGCCACCTCCGGGGCGACCCAAGGGACCCAGTACTTC.